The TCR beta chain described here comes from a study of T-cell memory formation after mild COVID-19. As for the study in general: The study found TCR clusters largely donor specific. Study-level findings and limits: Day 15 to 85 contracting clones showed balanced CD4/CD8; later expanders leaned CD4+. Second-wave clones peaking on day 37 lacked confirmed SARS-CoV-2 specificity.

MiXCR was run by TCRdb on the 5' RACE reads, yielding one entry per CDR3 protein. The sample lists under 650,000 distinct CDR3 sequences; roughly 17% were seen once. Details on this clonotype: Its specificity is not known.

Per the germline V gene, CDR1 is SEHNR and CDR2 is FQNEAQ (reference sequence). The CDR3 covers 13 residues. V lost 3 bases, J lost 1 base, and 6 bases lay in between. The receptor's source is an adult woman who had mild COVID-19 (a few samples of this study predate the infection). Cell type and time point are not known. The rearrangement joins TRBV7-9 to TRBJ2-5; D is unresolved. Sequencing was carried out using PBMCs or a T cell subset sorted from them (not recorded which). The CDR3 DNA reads TGTGCCAGCAGCTTTTACGGCCAAGAGACCCAGTACTTC. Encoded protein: CASSFYGQETQYF.